A selection of T cell receptor beta chains follows, all from one sample in a study of neurological immune-mediated disorders. From the 5' RACE reads, TCRdb called clonotypes with MiXCR, one entry per CDR3 protein. The table has 84,000 or so distinct CDR3 sequences, around 4.7% seen once. Sequenced material: PBMCs. These receptors came from a woman aged 55-70 years with multiple sclerosis. CDR3s include the opening cysteine and the closing phenylalanine or tryptophan. Each record gives: clone size, V gene, D gene, J gene, CDR3 protein, CDR3 DNA. D genes are given only for firm matches. Not all rows give a size; the values are once, few, many and, for expanded clones, a class.

clone size: many; V gene: TRBV7-2; D gene: .; J gene: TRBJ1-4; CDR3 protein: CASSLTAINEKLFF; CDR3 DNA: TGTGCCAGCAGCTTGACAGCAATTAATGAAAAACTGTTTTTT
clone size: medium-sized; V gene: TRBV7-9; D gene: TRBD1; J gene: TRBJ2-2; CDR3 protein: CASSSRTGNTGELFF; CDR3 DNA: TGTGCCAGCAGCTCTCGGACAGGAAACACCGGGGAGCTGTTTTTT
clone size: many; V gene: TRBV24-1; D gene: .; J gene: TRBJ2-1; CDR3 protein: CATSDSGSSYNEQFF; CDR3 DNA: TGTGCCACCAGTGATTCAGGGAGCTCCTACAATGAGCAGTTCTTC
clone size: many; V gene: TRBV11-2; D gene: .; J gene: TRBJ1-1; CDR3 protein: CASRPVWGALNTEAFF; CDR3 DNA: TGTGCCAGCAGACCCGTGTGGGGGGCCTTGAACACTGAAGCTTTCTTT
clone size: many; V gene: TRBV7-9; D gene: TRBD1; J gene: TRBJ2-1; CDR3 protein: CASSLTGAGGNEQFF; CDR3 DNA: TGTGCCAGCAGCTTAACGGGCGCAGGGGGAAATGAGCAGTTCTTC
clone size: many; V gene: TRBV5-1; D gene: TRBD1; J gene: TRBJ1-4; CDR3 protein: CASSLDPGGGEKLFF; CDR3 DNA: TGCGCCAGCAGCTTGGATCCAGGGGGCGGTGAAAAACTGTTTTTT
clone size: many; V gene: TRBV5-1; D gene: .; J gene: TRBJ2-2; CDR3 protein: CASSLGNTPGQANTGELFF; CDR3 DNA: TGCGCCAGCAGCTTGGGCAACACTCCGGGACAAGCGAACACCGGGGAGCTGTTTTTT
clone size: many; V gene: TRBV7-9; D gene: TRBD1; J gene: TRBJ2-5; CDR3 protein: CASSSYGTAQETQYF; CDR3 DNA: TGTGCCAGCAGCTCCTATGGGACAGCCCAAGAGACCCAGTACTTC
clone size: many; V gene: TRBV20-1; D gene: .; J gene: TRBJ1-4; CDR3 protein: CSATRDLSGVEKLFF; CDR3 DNA: TGCAGTGCTACCCGGGACCTCTCTGGCGTTGAAAAACTGTTTTTT
clone size: many; V gene: TRBV7-2; D gene: .; J gene: TRBJ1-6; CDR3 protein: CASSLGGAGNSPLHF; CDR3 DNA: TGTGCCAGCAGCTTAGGGGGGGCGGGTAATTCACCCCTCCACTTT
clone size: many; V gene: TRBV6-6; D gene: .; J gene: TRBJ1-6; CDR3 protein: CASSLQGTSPLHF; CDR3 DNA: TGTGCCAGCAGTCTACAGGGAACCTCACCCCTCCACTTT
clone size: many; V gene: TRBV14; D gene: TRBD2; J gene: TRBJ2-1; CDR3 protein: CASSQALSASGTLYNEQFF; CDR3 DNA: TGTGCCAGCAGCCAAGCTTTATCCGCTAGCGGGACCCTCTACAATGAGCAGTTCTTC
clone size: few; V gene: TRBV19; D gene: .; J gene: TRBJ2-7; CDR3 protein: CASSIPYYEQYF; CDR3 DNA: TGTGCCAGTAGTATCCCATACTACGAGCAGTACTTC
clone size: many; V gene: TRBV12-3/TRBV12-4; D gene: TRBD2; J gene: TRBJ2-1; CDR3 protein: CASSFLAGGRDEQFF; CDR3 DNA: TGTGCCAGCAGTTTTCTGGCGGGGGGGCGGGATGAGCAGTTCTTC
clone size: .; V gene: TRBV20-1; D gene: .; J gene: TRBJ1-1; CDR3 protein: CSARTDTEAFF; CDR3 DNA: TGCAGTGCTAGGACGGACACTGAAGCTTTCTTT
clone size: many; V gene: TRBV5-1; D gene: TRBD2; J gene: TRBJ2-5; CDR3 protein: CASRSGTIQETQYF; CDR3 DNA: TGCGCCAGCAGGTCCGGGACTATTCAAGAGACCCAGTACTTC
clone size: many; V gene: TRBV5-1; D gene: TRBD1; J gene: TRBJ2-7; CDR3 protein: CASSFGDREVDEQYF; CDR3 DNA: TGCGCCAGCAGCTTCGGCGACAGGGAAGTCGACGAGCAGTACTTC
clone size: many; V gene: TRBV25-1; D gene: .; J gene: TRBJ2-7; CDR3 protein: CASSEEGGAVYEQYF; CDR3 DNA: TGTGCCAGCAGTGAAGAGGGGGGCGCGGTCTACGAGCAGTACTTC
clone size: many; V gene: TRBV6-6; D gene: TRBD2; J gene: TRBJ2-1; CDR3 protein: CASRKVQTSGGDEQFF; CDR3 DNA: TGTGCCAGCAGGAAGGTCCAGACTAGCGGGGGCGATGAGCAGTTCTTC
clone size: many; V gene: TRBV9; D gene: .; J gene: TRBJ2-7; CDR3 protein: CASSVEPGTPYEQYF; CDR3 DNA: TGTGCCAGCAGCGTAGAACCAGGGACACCCTACGAGCAGTACTTC
clone size: many; V gene: TRBV7-9; D gene: .; J gene: TRBJ2-7; CDR3 protein: CASSPADGTYEQYF; CDR3 DNA: TGTGCCAGCAGCCCAGCAGACGGCACCTACGAGCAGTACTTC
clone size: many; V gene: TRBV20-1; D gene: .; J gene: TRBJ1-2; CDR3 protein: CSVGAEGTNYGYTF; CDR3 DNA: TGCAGTGTTGGGGCTGAAGGCACTAACTATGGCTACACCTTC
clone size: many; V gene: TRBV6-5; D gene: .; J gene: TRBJ1-1; CDR3 protein: CASSYSSYTEAFF; CDR3 DNA: TGTGCCAGCAGTTATTCATCGTACACTGAAGCTTTCTTT
clone size: many; V gene: TRBV4-1; D gene: .; J gene: TRBJ1-2; CDR3 protein: CASSQVYGQTENGYTF; CDR3 DNA: TGCGCCAGCAGCCAAGTTTATGGCCAGACAGAGAATGGCTACACCTTC
clone size: many; V gene: TRBV6-1; D gene: .; J gene: TRBJ1-4; CDR3 protein: CASSPGLDEKLFF; CDR3 DNA: TGTGCCAGCAGCCCGGGACTCGATGAAAAACTGTTTTTT
clone size: many; V gene: TRBV4-1; D gene: TRBD1; J gene: TRBJ1-4; CDR3 protein: CASSQGDRGTTNEKLFF; CDR3 DNA: TGCGCCAGCAGCCAAGGGGACAGGGGGACTACTAATGAAAAACTGTTTTTT
clone size: many; V gene: TRBV20-1; D gene: TRBD1; J gene: TRBJ1-2; CDR3 protein: CSAREQQGAGYGYTF; CDR3 DNA: TGCAGTGCTAGAGAACAACAGGGGGCGGGTTATGGCTACACCTTC
clone size: many; V gene: TRBV4-1; D gene: .; J gene: TRBJ1-2; CDR3 protein: CASAQGSNYGYTF; CDR3 DNA: TGCGCCAGCGCTCAGGGAAGTAACTATGGCTACACCTTC
clone size: many; V gene: TRBV29-1; D gene: .; J gene: TRBJ2-2; CDR3 protein: CSAEGWTGTGELFF; CDR3 DNA: TGCAGCGCCGAAGGTTGGACGGGGACCGGGGAGCTGTTTTTT
clone size: many; V gene: TRBV20-1; D gene: .; J gene: TRBJ2-2; CDR3 protein: CSASDRPGELFF; CDR3 DNA: TGCAGTGCTTCGGACAGACCCGGGGAGCTGTTTTTT
clone size: many; V gene: TRBV12-3/TRBV12-4; D gene: .; J gene: TRBJ2-7; CDR3 protein: CASRPDRPYEQYF; CDR3 DNA: TGTGCCAGCAGACCGGACAGACCCTACGAGCAGTACTTC
clone size: many; V gene: TRBV28; D gene: TRBD1; J gene: TRBJ1-1; CDR3 protein: CATHRGMNTEAFF; CDR3 DNA: TGTGCCACACACAGGGGTATGAACACTGAAGCTTTCTTT
clone size: .; V gene: TRBV6-6; D gene: .; J gene: TRBJ1-2; CDR3 protein: CASRIQGVDYGYTF; CDR3 DNA: TGTGCCAGCAGGATACAGGGTGTGGACTATGGCTACACCTTC
clone size: many; V gene: TRBV29-1; D gene: .; J gene: TRBJ2-1; CDR3 protein: CSVKTSGNNEQFF; CDR3 DNA: TGCAGCGTTAAAACTTCAGGAAACAATGAGCAGTTCTTC
clone size: .; V gene: TRBV28; D gene: .; J gene: TRBJ2-3; CDR3 protein: CASSLLAGGPIADTQYF; CDR3 DNA: TGTGCCAGCAGTTTATTGGCAGGAGGCCCTATCGCAGATACGCAGTATTTT
clone size: many; V gene: TRBV18; D gene: .; J gene: TRBJ2-1; CDR3 protein: CASSPRGGDYNEQFF; CDR3 DNA: TGTGCCAGCTCACCGAGGGGCGGCGATTACAATGAGCAGTTCTTC
clone size: many; V gene: TRBV5-1; D gene: .; J gene: TRBJ2-3; CDR3 protein: CASSTSGTDTQYF; CDR3 DNA: TGCGCCAGCAGCACCTCCGGGACAGATACGCAGTATTTT
clone size: many; V gene: TRBV6-4; D gene: TRBD2; J gene: TRBJ2-3; CDR3 protein: CASSDRGGTDTQYF; CDR3 DNA: TGTGCCAGCAGTGACCGGGGGGGAACAGATACGCAGTATTTT
clone size: many; V gene: TRBV5-1; D gene: .; J gene: TRBJ2-5; CDR3 protein: CASSLERAQETQYF; CDR3 DNA: TGCGCCAGCAGCTTGGAACGGGCCCAAGAGACCCAGTACTTC
clone size: many; V gene: TRBV6-5; D gene: .; J gene: TRBJ1-4; CDR3 protein: CASSYSGRPSNEKLFF; CDR3 DNA: TGTGCCAGCAGTTACTCGGGCAGGCCTTCTAATGAAAAACTGTTTTTT
clone size: .; V gene: TRBV5-1; D gene: TRBD1; J gene: TRBJ2-7; CDR3 protein: CASSYDRGNTLGQYF; CDR3 DNA: TGCGCCAGCAGCTACGACAGGGGAAACACCCTGGGGCAGTACTTC
clone size: many; V gene: TRBV2; D gene: .; J gene: TRBJ1-1; CDR3 protein: CASSDRGAFF; CDR3 DNA: TGTGCCAGCAGTGACAGGGGAGCTTTCTTT
clone size: many; V gene: TRBV6-6; D gene: .; J gene: TRBJ1-2; CDR3 protein: CASNGVSNYGYTF; CDR3 DNA: TGTGCCAGCAACGGGGTTTCGAACTATGGCTACACCTTC